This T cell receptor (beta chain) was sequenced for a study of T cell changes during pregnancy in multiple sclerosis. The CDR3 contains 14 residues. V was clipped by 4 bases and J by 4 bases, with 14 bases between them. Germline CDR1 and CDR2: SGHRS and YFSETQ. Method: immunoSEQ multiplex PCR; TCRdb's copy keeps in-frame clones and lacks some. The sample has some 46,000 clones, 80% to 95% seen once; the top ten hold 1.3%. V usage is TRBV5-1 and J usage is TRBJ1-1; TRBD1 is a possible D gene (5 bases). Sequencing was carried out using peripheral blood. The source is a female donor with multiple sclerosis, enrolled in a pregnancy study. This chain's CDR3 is CASSQGGVGTEAFF. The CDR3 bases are TGCGCCAGCAGCCAAGGAGGGGTAGGCACTGAAGCTTTCTTT.